These 31 T cell receptor beta chains share one sample of origin, sequenced in a study of CD8+CD57+ T cells in acquired aplastic anemia. Genomic DNA, the template, was used for profiling of the TCR beta VDJ and CDR3. A single record per CDR3 protein comes from TCRdb applying MiXCR to the reads. The data show some 140,000 distinct CDR3 sequences, over 50% seen once. In patients chosen for sequencing, flow cytometry had shown CD8+CD57+ cell expansion. Sequencing was done on a sample of sorted CD4+, CD8+, or CD8+CD57+ T cells (not recorded which) from PBMCs. These receptors all come from a human donor with aplastic anemia.

CDR3 DNA: TGTGCCAGCAGCCAAGAGGGGGGTCACGGGATAGAGACCCAGTACTTC. Residues: CASSQEGGHGIETQYF. The chain has TRBV3-1 and TRBJ2-5, with a possible D match to TRBD2 (6 bases). The length of the CDR3 is 16 residues. Trimming took off 0 bases at V and 4 bases at J, with 15 bases between the two ends. CDR1 is LGHDT, CDR2 YNNKEL, per germline (reference sequence).

This clonotype was found a few times. The germline gene is not matched at one end of the junction; a read error may be the cause. V gene TRBV20-1 combines with J gene TRBJ2-6, with a tentative D call TRBD2 (5 bases). Per the germline V gene, CDR1 is DFQATT and CDR2 is SNEGSKA (reference sequence). The CDR3 is made up of 14 amino acids. The CDR3 here is CSASRAGGVNVLTF. The CDR3 region has the DNA TGCAGTGCTTCGCGGGCAGGTGGGGTCAACGTCCTGACTTTC.

This clonotype was seen just once. This rearrangement joins TRBV20-1 to TRBJ1-1, with D maybe TRBD1 (6 bases). V dropped 5 bases and J dropped 0 bases, with 16 bases sitting between them. Germline V lookup: CDR1 DFQATT, CDR2 SNEGSKA (reference sequence). This CDR3 contains 15 residues. In DNA form, the CDR3 reads TGCAGTGCTCGCTCGGGGGCAGGGCTGAACACTGAAGCTTTCTTT. Amino acid sequence: CSARSGAGLNTEAFF.

This clonotype came up many times. CDR3 protein: CASSKPSLTGANVLTF. The CDR3 DNA reads as TGTGCCAGCAGCAAACCTTCATTGACTGGGGCCAACGTCCTGACTTTC. The chain is built from TRBV7-9 and TRBJ2-6; D unresolved. The CDR3 has 16 amino acids. The germline gives CDR1 SEHNR, CDR2 FQNEAQ (reference sequence). V lost 5 bases, J lost 2 bases, and 13 bases lay in between.

The V and J genes are TRBV5-8 and TRBJ2-7; no clear D. This CDR3 comprises 15 residues. Germline V gene sequence: CDR1 SGHTS, CDR2 YDEGEE. V was pared by 2 bases and J by 0 bases, with 12 bases between. The CDR3 sequence: CASSFPGRSSYEQYF. CDR3 bases: TGTGCCAGCAGCTTCCCGGGCCGGAGCTCCTACGAGCAGTACTTC.

The table lists this clonotype with a count of one. The V gene is TRBV12-3 or TRBV12-4, the J gene TRBJ2-7; TRBD2 agrees at 7 bases. Germline trimming cut 5 bases from V and 3 bases from J; bases unmatched to any gene: 10. The CDR3 spans 15 residues. The CDR3 loop reads CASSVRLAFIYEQYF. CDR3 nucleotides: TGTGCCAGCAGTGTACGACTAGCATTCATCTACGAGCAGTACTTC.

This clonotype was counted only a few times. The V call is TRBV5-5, the J call TRBJ1-6; 8 nucleotides match TRBD1. V lost 1 base and J lost 10; bases outside the gene matches: 4. The length of the CDR3 is 14 residues. Germline CDR1 is SGHKS and CDR2 is YYEKEE (reference sequence). CDR3: CASSLTGGGSPLHF. The CDR3 nucleotides read TGTGCCAGCAGCTTGACAGGGGGTGGCTCACCCCTCCACTTT.

The chain links TRBV27 to TRBJ2-7; D may be TRBD1 (6 bases). V was trimmed by 5 bases and J by 6 bases, leaving 14 bases between them. Germline V CDR1 and CDR2: MNHEY, SMNVEV (reference sequence). The CDR3 is 13 amino acids. The CDR3 reads CASSTGPGLEQYF. CDR3 in DNA: TGTGCCAGCAGTACAGGGCCGGGTCTCGAGCAGTACTTC.

V usage is TRBV19 and J usage is TRBJ1-5, with no clear D. V lost 3 bases and J 11 bases, leaving 17 bases between the germline ends. There are 14 residues in the CDR3. Germline assignment: CDR1 LNHDA and CDR2 SQIVND (reference sequence). The CDR3 coding sequence is TGTGCCAGTAGTATTGAGGCAGGCCATGGAGCCCAGCATTTT. Translating gives CASSIEAGHGAQHF.

The rearrangement uses TRBV10-1 and TRBJ2-1; 13 bases line up with TRBD2. Unmatched junction bases numbered 8, after V lost 7 bases and J lost 2 bases. The CDR3 covers 17 residues. Germline CDR1 is WNHNN and CDR2 is SYGVQD (reference sequence). The CDR3 here is CASILAGGPLTYNEQFF. In DNA form, the CDR3 reads TGCGCCAGCATACTAGCGGGGGGGCCTCTTACCTACAATGAGCAGTTCTTC.

The chain recombines TRBV7-8 with TRBJ1-2; no reliable D call. The CDR3 sequence is 13 residues long. Germline V gene data show CDR1 as SGHVS and CDR2 as FQNEAQ. V shed 4 bases and J shed 4 bases, with 10 bases lying between them. This CDR3 is CASSSDPGYGYTF. The CDR3 bases are TGTGCCAGCAGCTCCGACCCTGGCTATGGCTACACCTTC.

There are many counts of this clonotype. This chain connects TRBV27 to TRBJ2-7; D is possibly TRBD1 (6 bases). CDR1 MNHEY and CDR2 SMNVEV come from the germline V gene (reference sequence). V was cut by 5 bases and J by 1 base, with 12 bases left in between. The CDR3 has 14 amino acids. The CDR3 region is CASSEQGWSYEQYF. Here the CDR3 DNA reads TGTGCCAGCAGTGAACAGGGATGGTCCTACGAGCAGTACTTC.

This sequence joins TRBV7-2 and TRBJ2-5, with D possibly called TRBD1 or TRBD2 (7 bases each). CDR1 is SGHTA and CDR2 is FQGNSA in the germline V gene. V lost 4 bases and J 9 bases, leaving 24 bases between the germline ends. CDR3 length: 16 residues. CDR3 sequence: CASSSRQGLAVAAQYF. CDR3 sequence (DNA): TGTGCCAGCAGCTCAAGACAGGGCCTAGCGGTAGCGGCCCAGTACTTC.

The genes are TRBV10-3 and TRBJ2-1; D is perhaps TRBD2 (7 bases). From germline, CDR1 is ENHRY and CDR2 SYGVKD. This CDR3 region has 17 residues. V gave up 0 bases and J gave up 0 bases, with 12 bases separating them. The CDR3 DNA sequence: TGTGCCATCAGTGAGTCGGGGGCGGGAGTCTCCTACAATGAGCAGTTCTTC. Protein sequence: CAISESGAGVSYNEQFF.

The chain couples TRBV2 to TRBJ1-6; possibly TRBD1 for D (6 bases). Looked up from germline, CDR1 is SNHLY and CDR2 is FYNNEI. The length of the CDR3 is 13 residues. The V and J ends lost 8 bases and 10 bases respectively, with 15 bases between them. CDR3 nucleotides: TGTGCCAGCCACCTACAGGGAACGTCACCCCTCCACTTT. It is translated as CASHLQGTSPLHF.

This clonotype was recorded at least ten times. This chain connects TRBV7-2 to TRBJ2-1; D call uncertain. The germline gives CDR1 SGHTA, CDR2 FQGNSA. CDR3 length: 16 amino acids. V lost 5 bases and J 0 bases, leaving 14 bases between the germline ends. CDR3 in DNA: TGTGCCAGCAGCCCCCGACTCCTCGGCTCCTACAATGAGCAGTTCTTC. Amino acids: CASSPRLLGSYNEQFF.

The chain uses TRBV5-1 and TRBJ1-5; the D gene is possibly TRBD1 (6 bases). Looked up from germline, CDR1 is SGHRS and CDR2 is YFSETQ. Trimming shortened V by 0 bases and J by 6 bases, and 13 bases separated the two germline ends. The CDR3 is 15 residues long. CDR3 in DNA: TGCGCCAGCAGCTTGGCAGGGGATGTGGGTCAGCCCCAGCATTTT. Its translation is CASSLAGDVGQPQHF. Full variable domain (outside the CDR3, taken from reference TRBV5-1 and TRBJ1-5): KAGVTQTPRYLIKTRGQQVTLSCSPISGHRSVSWYQQTPGQGLQFLFEYFSETQRNKGNFPGRFSGRQFSNSRSEMNVSTLELGDSALYLCASSLAGDVGQPQHFGDGTRLSIL.

CDR3 nucleotide sequence: TGTGCCAGCAGTGTGGTGGGGGCCGGGATGAACACTGAAGCTTTCTTT. It specifies CASSVVGAGMNTEAFF. V usage is TRBV11-2 and J usage is TRBJ1-1, with D tentatively TRBD1 (6 bases). This CDR3 spans 16 amino acids. Trimming removed 6 bases from V and 0 bases from J, with 17 bases in between. CDR1 SGHAT and CDR2 FQNNGV come from the germline V gene.

The table lists this clonotype with a count of one. The chain carries TRBV25-1 and TRBJ1-5; no clear D. The ends were cut back, 2 bases at V and 1 base at J, with 6 bases in the middle. The germline V gene has CDR1 MGHDK and CDR2 SYGVNS. The CDR3 extends over 14 amino acids. For the CDR3, the DNA is TGTGCCAGCAGTGAAATGGACAGCAATCAGCCCCAGCATTTT. Translating it yields CASSEMDSNQPQHF.

Many counts were recorded for this clonotype. The CDR3 region is CATSSHLGLAGGQDEQYF. The CDR3 region has the DNA TGTGCCACCAGCAGCCATTTAGGACTAGCGGGGGGGCAGGACGAGCAGTACTTC. V and J are TRBV15 and TRBJ2-7, with 15 positions matching TRBD2. V lost 3 bases to trimming and J lost 5 bases; unmatched junction nucleotides: 11. CDR1 and CDR2 (germline): LNHNV, YYDKDF (reference sequence). The CDR3 is 18 residues long.

The chain couples TRBV15 to TRBJ2-1, with TRBD1 as a possible D gene (5 bases). The CDR3 runs 15 residues. CDR1 LNHNV and CDR2 YYDKDF come from the germline V gene (reference sequence). The V end was cut by 3 bases, the J end by 2 bases, with 11 bases between. The CDR3 region has the DNA TGTGCCACCAGCAGTCTGCGGACAACCTACAATGAGCAGTTCTTC. Translated: CATSSLRTTYNEQFF.

The chain links TRBV7-8 to TRBJ2-3; D is unclear. This CDR3 has 15 amino acids. The V gene lost 2 bases and the J gene lost 1 base, with 10 bases spanning the gap. Germline loops: CDR1 SGHVS, CDR2 FQNEAQ. The CDR3 region is CASSLTTAGTDTQYF. DNA for the CDR3: TGTGCCAGCAGCTTAACCACGGCTGGCACAGATACGCAGTATTTT.

Many counts were recorded for this clonotype. This chain connects TRBV4-3 to TRBJ2-1; the D is unclear. Germline V gives CDR1 LGHNA, CDR2 YSLEER. This CDR3 has 12 residues. The ends were cut back, 4 bases at V and 9 bases at J, with 10 bases in the middle. The CDR3 DNA sequence: TGCGCCAGCAGCCCAACCGGTGGTGAGCAGTTCTTC. This encodes CASSPTGGEQFF.

V is TRBV7-8 and J is TRBJ1-2; 10 nucleotides line up with TRBD1. The V gene's germline CDR1 is SGHVS and CDR2 FQNEAQ. This CDR3 has 16 residues. With V trimmed by 1 base and J by 5 bases, 7 bases remained unmatched. DNA of the CDR3: TGTGCCAGCAGCTTAGGTACGAGACAGGGGGCTTATGGCTACACCTTC. Encoded protein: CASSLGTRQGAYGYTF.

As for this clonotype: The junction shows a germline mismatch at one end, possibly a read error. The genes are TRBV7-9 and TRBJ2-7; D is unclear. The CDR3 sequence is 15 residues long. CDR1 and CDR2 (germline): SEHNR, FQNEAQ (reference sequence). The CDR3 DNA follows: TGTGCCAGCGGCTTATCACCTCCGTGCTCCTACGAGCAGTACTTC. It is translated as CASGLSPPCSYEQYF.

The chain combines TRBV30 with TRBJ1-1; D unclear. Germline loops: CDR1 GTSNPN, CDR2 SVGIG (reference sequence). With 5 bases removed from V and 0 bases from J, the gap between germline ends came to 4 bases. The CDR3 is 11 amino acids. Written as DNA, the CDR3 is TGTGCCTGGCAGTTGAACACTGAAGCTTTCTTT. It yields the protein CAWQLNTEAFF.

The chain is built from TRBV20-1 and TRBJ1-2; D is uncertain. Deletions cut 0 bases from V and 5 bases from J, with 4 bases between. Germline V gene sequence: CDR1 DFQATT, CDR2 SNEGSKA (reference sequence). This CDR3 has 11 residues. The CDR3 spells CSARDPYGYTF. In nucleotides, the CDR3 is TGCAGTGCTAGAGATCCGTATGGCTACACCTTC.

The V gene is TRBV11-1, the J gene TRBJ2-3; TRBD2 agrees at 8 bases. This CDR3 has 15 residues. Germline assignment: CDR1 SGHAT and CDR2 FQDESV (reference sequence). With V trimmed by 5 bases and J by 2 bases, 6 bases remained unmatched. For the CDR3, the DNA is TGTGCCAGCAGCATGTTCGGGGGGGCCACAGATACGCAGTATTTT. It translates to CASSMFGGATDTQYF.

The J gene is TRBJ2-3, the V gene TRBV7-3; TRBD2 matches at 14 bases. Trimming removed 5 bases from V and 5 bases from J; junction bases left unmatched: 6. Looked up from germline, CDR1 is SGHTA and CDR2 is FQGTGA. This CDR3 contains 16 residues. The CDR3 is CASSQGTSGSVDTQYF. CDR3 nucleotide sequence: TGTGCCAGCAGCCAGGGGACTAGCGGGAGTGTAGATACGCAGTATTTT.

The chain uses TRBV19 and TRBJ1-1, with D possibly being TRBD1 (5 bases). The length of the CDR3 is 14 residues. In germline, CDR1 is LNHDA, CDR2 SQIVND (reference sequence). V was clipped by 6 bases and J by 1 base, with 12 bases between them. The CDR3 bases are TGTGCCAGTAGCGCCCTCGGGGGGAACACTGAAGCTTTCTTT. It translates to CASSALGGNTEAFF.

This chain links TRBV20-1 with TRBJ2-7; no firm D call. V lost 5 bases to trimming and J lost 0 bases, with 11 bases between them. This CDR3 contains 13 residues. CDR1 and CDR2 from the germline V gene are DFQATT and SNEGSKA (reference sequence). CDR3 nucleotides: TGCAGTGCTCCCGGCTCTAGCTCCTACGAGCAGTACTTC. It yields the protein CSAPGSSSYEQYF.